This T cell receptor beta chain came from a study of a mutant IDH1 vaccine in newly diagnosed glioma. Study summary: Patients arrived already treated with radiotherapy, temozolomide, or both, most having had both.

The assay was immunoSEQ multiplex PCR, and TCRdb's table has in-frame clones only and misses some. The table includes under 40,000 clones, around 80% detected once. Specified time point: week 35, safety follow-up. Mutant IDH1 20-mer peptide, at 300 ug, made up each vaccine dose, with topical imiquimod. In the case of this clone: Its antigen is unknown.

Germline-derived CDR1 and CDR2 are MGHDK and SYGVNS. The CDR3 length is 18 residues. With 0 bases removed from V and 0 bases from J, the gap between germline ends came to 12 bases. The specimen was PBMCs, collected from a glioma patient whose treatment included an IDH1 peptide vaccine. The sequence was obtained from a man aged 35 to 55 with glioma. Some clones in this sample may be carry-over from other donors' samples. The chain combines TRBV25-1 with TRBJ1-6, with a weak D call TRBD1 (6 bases). CDR3 sequence: CASSEYGDTRSYNSPLHF. For the CDR3, the DNA is TGTGCCAGCAGTGAATATGGGGACACTCGCTCCTATAATTCACCCCTCCACTTT.